The 5 T cell receptor beta chains below all came from one sample that was sequenced in a study of T-cell memory formation after mild COVID-19. MiXCR was run by TCRdb on the 5' RACE reads, yielding one entry per CDR3 protein. The sample contains 150,000 to 200,000 distinct CDR3 sequences, under 14% of which appear only once. Sequencing used PBMCs or a T cell subset sorted from them (not recorded which). These receptors were obtained from a man aged 18-30 years who had mild COVID-19 (a few samples of this study predate the infection). Cell type and time point are not known.

The rearrangement joins TRBV21-1 to TRBJ1-1; the tabulated D call, TRBD1, remains unverified against the DNA. TRBV21-1 is a pseudogene. This CDR3 is built from 16 residues. The CDR3: CASSIDRAGSNTEAFF. The CDR3 DNA follows: TGTGCCAGCAGCATAGACAGGGCTGGGAGCAACACTGAAGCTTTCTTT.

J is TRBJ2-1 and V is TRBV18; 10 bases align to TRBD1. V dropped 1 base and J dropped 9; count of bases not matched to a gene: 12. Germline values: CDR1 KGHSH, CDR2 LQKENI. The CDR3 length is 17 residues. The CDR3 loop reads CASSPRVLGQGTAEQFF. Written as DNA, the CDR3 is TGTGCCAGCTCACCACGGGTCCTGGGACAGGGGACGGCTGAGCAGTTCTTC.

This clonotype occurred a few times. This chain links TRBV27 with TRBJ2-2; 8 nucleotides line up with TRBD1. Trimming at V came to 5 bases and at J to 3 bases, leaving 11 bases not matched to a gene. The CDR3 extends over 17 amino acids. CDR1 is MNHEY, CDR2 SMNVEV, per germline (reference sequence). As DNA, the CDR3 is TGTGCCAGCAGTAGGGGGCAGGGGGCTTGGGACACCGGGGAGCTGTTTTTT. This encodes CASSRGQGAWDTGELFF.

CDR3 in amino acids: CAISEKTGDSRNYGYTF. The CDR3, as DNA: TGTGCCATCAGTGAAAAGACAGGGGATTCCAGAAACTATGGCTACACCTTC. This chain joins TRBV10-3 and TRBJ1-2, with 8 bases identical to TRBD1. V was clipped by 3 bases and J by 2 bases; unmatched bases: 11. This CDR3 has 17 residues. Germline V lookup: CDR1 ENHRY, CDR2 SYGVKD.

This clonotype was found a few times. This chain uses TRBV5-1 with TRBJ2-1; no definite D call. V was clipped by 5 bases and J by 9 bases, with 9 bases between them. The CDR3 length is 11 residues. Germline V gene sequence: CDR1 SGHRS, CDR2 YFSETQ. This CDR3 reads CASSRQAEQFF. CDR3 nucleotide sequence: TGCGCCAGCAGTAGGCAAGCTGAGCAGTTCTTC.